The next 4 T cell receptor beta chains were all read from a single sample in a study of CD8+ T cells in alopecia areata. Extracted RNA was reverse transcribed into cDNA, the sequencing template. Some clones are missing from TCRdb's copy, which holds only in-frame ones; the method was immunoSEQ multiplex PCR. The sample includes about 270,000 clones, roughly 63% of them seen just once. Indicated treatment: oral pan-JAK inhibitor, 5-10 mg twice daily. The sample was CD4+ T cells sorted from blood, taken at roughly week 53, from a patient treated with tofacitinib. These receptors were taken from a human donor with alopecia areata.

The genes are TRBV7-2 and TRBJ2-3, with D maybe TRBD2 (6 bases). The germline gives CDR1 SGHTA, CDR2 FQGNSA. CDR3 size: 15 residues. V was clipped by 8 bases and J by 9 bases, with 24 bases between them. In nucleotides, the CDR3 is TGTGCCAGCTCCCCCCTAGGGGCCGGGGGACGGACGCAGTATTTT. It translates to CASSPLGAGGRTQYF.

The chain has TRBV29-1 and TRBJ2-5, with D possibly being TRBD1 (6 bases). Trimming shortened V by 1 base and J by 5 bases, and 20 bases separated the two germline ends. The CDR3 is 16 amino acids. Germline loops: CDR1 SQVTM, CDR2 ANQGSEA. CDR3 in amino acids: CSVEGGVGGQRETQYF. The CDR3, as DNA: TGCAGCGTTGAAGGGGGCGTAGGGGGACAAAGGGAGACCCAGTACTTC. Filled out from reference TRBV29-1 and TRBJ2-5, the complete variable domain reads SAVISQKPSRDICQRGTSLTIQCQVDSQVTMMFWYRQQPGQSLTLIATANQGSEATYESGFVIDKFPISRPNLTFSTLTVSNMSPEDSSIYLCSVEGGVGGQRETQYFGPGTRLLVL.

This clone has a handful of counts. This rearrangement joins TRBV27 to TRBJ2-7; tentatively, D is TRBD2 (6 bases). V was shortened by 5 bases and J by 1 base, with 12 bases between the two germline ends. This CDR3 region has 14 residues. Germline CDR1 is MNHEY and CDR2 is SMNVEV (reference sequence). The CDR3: CASSRAGLSYEQYF. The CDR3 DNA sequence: TGTGCCAGCAGTCGGGCGGGGCTATCCTACGAGCAGTACTTC.

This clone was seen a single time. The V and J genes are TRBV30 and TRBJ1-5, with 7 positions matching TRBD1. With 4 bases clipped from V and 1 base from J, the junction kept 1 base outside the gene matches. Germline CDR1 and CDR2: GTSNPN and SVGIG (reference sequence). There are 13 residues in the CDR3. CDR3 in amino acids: CAWKGQSNQPQHF. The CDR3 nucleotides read TGTGCCTGGAAGGGACAGAGCAATCAGCCCCAGCATTTT. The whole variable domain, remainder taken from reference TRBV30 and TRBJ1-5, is SQTIHQWPATLVQPVGSPLSLECTVEGTSNPNLYWYRQAAGRGLQLLFYSVGIGQISSEVPQNLSASRPQDRQFILSSKKLLLSDSGFYLCAWKGQSNQPQHFGDGTRLSIL.